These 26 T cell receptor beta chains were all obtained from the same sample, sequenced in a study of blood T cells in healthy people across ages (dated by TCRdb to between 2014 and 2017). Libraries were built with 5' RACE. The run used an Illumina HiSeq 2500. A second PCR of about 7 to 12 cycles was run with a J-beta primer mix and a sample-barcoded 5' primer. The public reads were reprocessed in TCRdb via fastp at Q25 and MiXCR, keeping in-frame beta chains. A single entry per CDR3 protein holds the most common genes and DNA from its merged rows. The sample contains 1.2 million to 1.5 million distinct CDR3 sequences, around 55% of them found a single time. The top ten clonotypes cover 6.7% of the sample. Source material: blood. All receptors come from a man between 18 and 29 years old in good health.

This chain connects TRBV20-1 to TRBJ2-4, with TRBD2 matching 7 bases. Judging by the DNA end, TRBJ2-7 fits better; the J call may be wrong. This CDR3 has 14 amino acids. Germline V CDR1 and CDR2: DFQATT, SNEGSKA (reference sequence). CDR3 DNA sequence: TGCAGTGCTGCCCTCGGGGCGGGAGCTCACGAGCAGTACTTC. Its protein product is CSAALGAGAHEQYF.

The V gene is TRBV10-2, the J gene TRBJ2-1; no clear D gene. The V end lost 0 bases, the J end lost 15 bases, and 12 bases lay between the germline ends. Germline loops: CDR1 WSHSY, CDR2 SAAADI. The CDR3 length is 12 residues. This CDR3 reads CASSESTEKRFF. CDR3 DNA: TGCGCCAGCAGTGAGTCAACGGAAAAACGGTTCTTC.

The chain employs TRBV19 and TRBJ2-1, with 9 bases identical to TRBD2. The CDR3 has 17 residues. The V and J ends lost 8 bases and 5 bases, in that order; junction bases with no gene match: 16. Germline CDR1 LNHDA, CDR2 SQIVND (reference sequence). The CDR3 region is CASGLGGGRGFDNEQFF. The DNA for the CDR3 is TGTGCCAGTGGCCTGGGCGGCGGGAGGGGGTTCGACAATGAGCAGTTCTTC.

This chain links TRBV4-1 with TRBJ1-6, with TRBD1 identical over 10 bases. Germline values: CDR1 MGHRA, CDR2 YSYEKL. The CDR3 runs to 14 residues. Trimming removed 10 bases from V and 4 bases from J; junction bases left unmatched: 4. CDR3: CATSDRGYNSPLHF. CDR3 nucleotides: TGCGCCACATCGGACAGGGGGTATAATTCACCCCTCCACTTT.

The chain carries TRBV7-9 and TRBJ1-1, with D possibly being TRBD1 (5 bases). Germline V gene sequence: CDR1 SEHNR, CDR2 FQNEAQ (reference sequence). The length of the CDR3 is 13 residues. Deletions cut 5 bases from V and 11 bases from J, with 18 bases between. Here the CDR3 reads CASSPGLLLRAFF. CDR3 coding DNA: TGTGCCAGCAGCCCGGGACTCCTACTCCGGGCTTTCTTT. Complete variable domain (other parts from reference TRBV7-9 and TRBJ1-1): DTGVSQNPRHKITKRGQNVTFRCDPISEHNRLYWYRQTLGQGPEFLTYFQNEAQLEKSRLLSDRFSAERPKGSFSTLEIQRTEQGDSAMYLCASSPGLLLRAFFGQGTRLTVV.

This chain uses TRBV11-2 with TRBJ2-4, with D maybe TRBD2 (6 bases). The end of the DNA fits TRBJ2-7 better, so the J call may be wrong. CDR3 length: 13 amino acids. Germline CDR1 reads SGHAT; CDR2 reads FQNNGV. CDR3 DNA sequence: TGTGCCAGCAGGCGCCCGTGGGGGGACGAGCAGTACTTC. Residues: CASRRPWGDEQYF.

CDR3 sequence reads: CASSIGTSNYNEQFF. CDR3 bases: TGTGCCAGCAGTATCGGGACTAGCAACTACAATGAGCAGTTCTTC. V is TRBV27 and J is TRBJ2-1; TRBD2 matches at 9 bases. Germline CDR1 reads MNHEY; CDR2 reads SMNVEV (reference sequence). Trimming took 5 bases from V and 3 from J; bases not matched to a gene: 5. The CDR3 is 15 residues long.

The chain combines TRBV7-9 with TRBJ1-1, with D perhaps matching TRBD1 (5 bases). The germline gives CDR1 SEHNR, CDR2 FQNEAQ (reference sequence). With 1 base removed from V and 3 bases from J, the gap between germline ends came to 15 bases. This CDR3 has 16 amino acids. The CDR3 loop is CASSLGWGQEDTEAFF. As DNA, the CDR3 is TGTGCCAGCAGCTTAGGGTGGGGCCAGGAGGACACTGAAGCTTTCTTT.

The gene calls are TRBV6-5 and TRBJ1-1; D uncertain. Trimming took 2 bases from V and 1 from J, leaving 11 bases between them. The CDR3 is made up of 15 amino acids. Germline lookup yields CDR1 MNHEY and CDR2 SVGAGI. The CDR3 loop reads CASSYVGVGNTEAFF. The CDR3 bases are TGTGCCAGCAGTTACGTCGGGGTGGGGAACACTGAAGCTTTCTTT.

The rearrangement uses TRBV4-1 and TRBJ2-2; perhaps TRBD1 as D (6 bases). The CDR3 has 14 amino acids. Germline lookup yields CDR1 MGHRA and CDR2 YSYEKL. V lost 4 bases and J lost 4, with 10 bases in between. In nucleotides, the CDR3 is TGCGCCAGCAGCCTACCGACAGGCACCGGGGAGCTGTTTTTT. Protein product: CASSLPTGTGELFF.

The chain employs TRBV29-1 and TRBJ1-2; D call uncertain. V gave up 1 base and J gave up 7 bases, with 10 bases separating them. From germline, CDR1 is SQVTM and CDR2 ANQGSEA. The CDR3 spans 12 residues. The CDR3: CSVEAAPGGYTF. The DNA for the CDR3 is TGCAGCGTTGAAGCCGCCCCCGGTGGCTACACCTTC.

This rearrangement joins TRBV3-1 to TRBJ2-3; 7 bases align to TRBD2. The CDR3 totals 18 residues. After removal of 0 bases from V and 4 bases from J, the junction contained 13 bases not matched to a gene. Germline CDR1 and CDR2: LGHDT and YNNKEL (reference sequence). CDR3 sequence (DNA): TGTGCCAGCAGCCAAGAGAGAAGGGCTAGCGGAGTTGCAGATACGCAGTATTTT. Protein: CASSQERRASGVADTQYF.

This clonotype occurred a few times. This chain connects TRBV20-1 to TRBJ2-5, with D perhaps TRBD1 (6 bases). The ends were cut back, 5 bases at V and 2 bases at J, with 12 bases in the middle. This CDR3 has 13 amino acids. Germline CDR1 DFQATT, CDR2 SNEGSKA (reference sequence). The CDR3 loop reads CSAGGGSQETQYF. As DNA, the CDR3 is TGCAGTGCTGGTGGGGGCAGTCAAGAGACCCAGTACTTC.

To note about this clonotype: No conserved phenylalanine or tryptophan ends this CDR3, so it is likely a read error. The CDR3: CSARHTSGGGPDTQYL. The DNA for the CDR3 is TGCAGTGCTAGGCATACTAGCGGGGGGGGGCCAGACACGCAGTATCTT. This chain joins TRBV20-1 and TRBJ2-3, with 13 bases lining up with TRBD2. Germline V gene data show CDR1 as DFQATT and CDR2 as SNEGSKA (reference sequence). The CDR3 loop spans 16 amino acids.

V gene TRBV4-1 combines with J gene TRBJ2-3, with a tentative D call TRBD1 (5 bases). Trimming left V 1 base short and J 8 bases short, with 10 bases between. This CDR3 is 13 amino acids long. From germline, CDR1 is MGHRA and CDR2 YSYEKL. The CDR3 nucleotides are TGCGCCAGCAGCCAAGTCACAGGTAGTACGCAGTATTTT. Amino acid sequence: CASSQVTGSTQYF.

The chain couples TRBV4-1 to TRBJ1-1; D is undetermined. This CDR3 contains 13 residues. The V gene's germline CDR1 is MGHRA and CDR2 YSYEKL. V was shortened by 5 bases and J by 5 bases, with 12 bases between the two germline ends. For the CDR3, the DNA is TGCGCCAGCAGCTCTTCCCCGGGGACTGAAGCTTTCTTT. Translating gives CASSSSPGTEAFF.

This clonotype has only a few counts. CDR3 nucleotides: TGCGCCAGCAGCCACGGACAGGGGGCCTATGGCTACACCTTC. This translates into CASSHGQGAYGYTF. The chain joins TRBV4-1 to TRBJ1-2; 11 bases map to TRBD1. This CDR3 is built from 14 residues. Germline V CDR1 and CDR2: MGHRA, YSYEKL. The junction had 1 base not matched to a gene; V was cut back by 3 bases and J by 4 bases.

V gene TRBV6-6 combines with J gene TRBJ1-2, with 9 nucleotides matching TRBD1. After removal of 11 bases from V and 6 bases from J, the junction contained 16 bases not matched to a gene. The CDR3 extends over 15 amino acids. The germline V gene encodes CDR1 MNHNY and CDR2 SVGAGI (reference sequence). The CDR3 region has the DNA TGTGCCTGCACCCCTACGATGGGACAGGGAAATGGCTACACCTTC. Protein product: CACTPTMGQGNGYTF.

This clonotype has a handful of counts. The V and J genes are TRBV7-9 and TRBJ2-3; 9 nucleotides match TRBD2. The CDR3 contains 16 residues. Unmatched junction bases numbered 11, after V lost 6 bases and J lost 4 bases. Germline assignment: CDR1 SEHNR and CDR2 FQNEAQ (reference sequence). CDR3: CASSLTSGTYPDTQYF. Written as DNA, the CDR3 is TGTGCCAGCAGTCTGACTAGCGGAACGTATCCAGATACGCAGTATTTT.

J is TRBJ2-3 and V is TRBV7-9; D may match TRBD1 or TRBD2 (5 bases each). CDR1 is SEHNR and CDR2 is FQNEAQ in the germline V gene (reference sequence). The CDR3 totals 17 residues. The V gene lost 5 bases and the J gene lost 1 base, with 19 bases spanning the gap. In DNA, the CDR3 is TGTGCCAGCAGCCCCCAGGGCGGGTCGTGGGGCACAGATACGCAGTATTTT. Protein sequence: CASSPQGGSWGTDTQYF.

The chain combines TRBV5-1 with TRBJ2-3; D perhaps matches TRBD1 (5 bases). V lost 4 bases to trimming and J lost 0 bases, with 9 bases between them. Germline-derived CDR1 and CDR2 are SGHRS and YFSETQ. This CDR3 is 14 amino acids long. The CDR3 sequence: CASSTPGSTDTQYF. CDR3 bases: TGCGCCAGCAGCACCCCAGGGAGCACAGATACGCAGTATTTT.

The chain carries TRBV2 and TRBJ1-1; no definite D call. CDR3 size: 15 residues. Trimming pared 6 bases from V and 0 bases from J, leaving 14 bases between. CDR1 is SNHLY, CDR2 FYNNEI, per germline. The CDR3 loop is CASSSGGSMNTEAFF. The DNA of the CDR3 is TGTGCCAGCAGCTCCGGTGGATCCATGAACACTGAAGCTTTCTTT.

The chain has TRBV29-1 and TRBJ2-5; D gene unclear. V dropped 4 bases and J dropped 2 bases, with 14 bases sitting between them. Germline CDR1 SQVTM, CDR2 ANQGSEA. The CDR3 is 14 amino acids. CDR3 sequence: CSVALRYGQETQYF. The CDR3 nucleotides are TGCAGCGTTGCCCTACGGTACGGGCAAGAGACCCAGTACTTC.

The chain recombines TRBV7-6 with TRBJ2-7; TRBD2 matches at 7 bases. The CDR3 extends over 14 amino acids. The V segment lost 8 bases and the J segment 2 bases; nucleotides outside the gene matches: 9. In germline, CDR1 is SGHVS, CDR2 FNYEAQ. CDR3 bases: TGTGCCAGCTCCAGACGAGCGGGAACCTACGAGCAGTACTTC. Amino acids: CASSRRAGTYEQYF.

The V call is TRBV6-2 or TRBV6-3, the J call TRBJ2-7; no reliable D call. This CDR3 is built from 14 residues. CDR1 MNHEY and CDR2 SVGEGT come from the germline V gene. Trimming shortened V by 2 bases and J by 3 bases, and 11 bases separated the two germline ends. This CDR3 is CASSYPGSNYEQYF. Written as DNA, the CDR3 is TGTGCCAGCAGTTACCCCGGCTCTAACTACGAGCAGTACTTC.

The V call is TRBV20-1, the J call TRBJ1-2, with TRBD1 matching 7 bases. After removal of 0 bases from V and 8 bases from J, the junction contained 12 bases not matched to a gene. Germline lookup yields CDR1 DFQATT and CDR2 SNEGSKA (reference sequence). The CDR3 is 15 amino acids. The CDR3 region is CSARDFRTGLEGYTF. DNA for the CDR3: TGCAGTGCTAGAGATTTTCGGACAGGACTGGAAGGCTACACCTTC.